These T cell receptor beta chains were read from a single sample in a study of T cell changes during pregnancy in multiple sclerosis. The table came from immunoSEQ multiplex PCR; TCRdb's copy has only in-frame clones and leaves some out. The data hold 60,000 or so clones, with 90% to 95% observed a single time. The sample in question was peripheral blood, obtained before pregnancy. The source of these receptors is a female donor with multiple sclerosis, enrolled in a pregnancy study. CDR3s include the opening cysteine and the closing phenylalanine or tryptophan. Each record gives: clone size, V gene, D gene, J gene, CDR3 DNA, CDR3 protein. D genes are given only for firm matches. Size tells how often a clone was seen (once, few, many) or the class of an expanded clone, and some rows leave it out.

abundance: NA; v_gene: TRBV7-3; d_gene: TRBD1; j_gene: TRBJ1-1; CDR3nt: TGTGCCAGCAGTTTAATGGGACAGCCGTTGAACACTGAAGCTTTCTTT; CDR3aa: CASSLMGQPLNTEAFF
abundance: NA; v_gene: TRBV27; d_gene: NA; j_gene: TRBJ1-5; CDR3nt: TGTGCCAGCAGTTTACAGGGATTGGGGAATCAGCCCCAGCATTTT; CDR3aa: CASSLQGLGNQPQHF
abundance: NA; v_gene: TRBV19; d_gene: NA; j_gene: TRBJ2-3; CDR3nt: TGTGCCAGTAGTATAGGAGCAGCCGGGATAGATACGCAGTATTTT; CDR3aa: CASSIGAAGIDTQYF
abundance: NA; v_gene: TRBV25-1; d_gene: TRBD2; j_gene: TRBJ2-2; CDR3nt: TGTGCCAGCATGCGAGCGGGGGGGACGAACACCGGGGAGCTGTTTTTT; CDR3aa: CASMRAGGTNTGELFF
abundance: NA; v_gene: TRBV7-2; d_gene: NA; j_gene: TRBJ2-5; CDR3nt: TGTGCCAGCAGCTTACAGGTTAGGGAGACCCAGTACTTC; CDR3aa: CASSLQVRETQYF
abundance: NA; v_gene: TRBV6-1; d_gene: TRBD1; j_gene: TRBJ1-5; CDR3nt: TGTGCCAGCATTTTAAGGGACAGGGGTAATCAGCCCCAGCATTTT; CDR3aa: CASILRDRGNQPQHF
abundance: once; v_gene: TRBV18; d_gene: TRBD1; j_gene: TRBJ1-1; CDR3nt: TGTGCCAGCTCACCAACAGGCCAGGGGGTCACTGAAGCTTTCTTT; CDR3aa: CASSPTGQGVTEAFF
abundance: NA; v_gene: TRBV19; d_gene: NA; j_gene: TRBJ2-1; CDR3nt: TGTGCCAGTGGTGAGACAGGTGAGGGTGAGCAGTTCTTC; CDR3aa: CASGETGEGEQFF
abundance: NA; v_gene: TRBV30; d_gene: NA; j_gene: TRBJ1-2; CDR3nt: TGTGCCTGGGCGGCTTGGGGGGATGGGGGCTACACCTTC; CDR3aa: CAWAAWGDGGYTF
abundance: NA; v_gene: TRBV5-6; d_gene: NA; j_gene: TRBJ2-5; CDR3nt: TGTGCCAGCAGCTTGGCATGGAGACCGATACAAGAGACCCAGTACTTC; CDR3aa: CASSLAWRPIQETQYF
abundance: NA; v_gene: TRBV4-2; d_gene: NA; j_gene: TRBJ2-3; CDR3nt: TGTGCCAGCAGCCAAAGGACTCTCACAGATACGCAGTATTTT; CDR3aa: CASSQRTLTDTQYF
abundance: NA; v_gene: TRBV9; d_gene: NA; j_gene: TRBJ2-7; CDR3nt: TGTGCCAGCAGCGGAGGAAGCGGATCCCCCTCCTACGAGCAGTACTTC; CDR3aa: CASSGGSGSPSYEQYF
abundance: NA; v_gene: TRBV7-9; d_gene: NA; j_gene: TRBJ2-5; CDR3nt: TGTGCCAGCAGCTTAGGCCAGGGTAAGGGAGAGACCCAGTACTTC; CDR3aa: CASSLGQGKGETQYF
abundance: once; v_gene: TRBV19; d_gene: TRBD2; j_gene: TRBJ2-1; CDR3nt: TGTGCCAGTAGTCCATCCCTAGCGGGGGCTTTTAATGAGCAGTTCTTC; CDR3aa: CASSPSLAGAFNEQFF
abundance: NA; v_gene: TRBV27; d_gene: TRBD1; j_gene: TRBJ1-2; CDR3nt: TGTGCCAGCAGTTTCCGGGACAGCGTCTATGGCTACACCTTC; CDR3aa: CASSFRDSVYGYTF
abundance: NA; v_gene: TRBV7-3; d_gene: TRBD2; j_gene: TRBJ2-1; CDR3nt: TGTGCCAGCAGCTTAAACCTCGTCGGGGCGGGGGACTACAATGAGCAGTTCTTC; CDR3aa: CASSLNLVGAGDYNEQFF
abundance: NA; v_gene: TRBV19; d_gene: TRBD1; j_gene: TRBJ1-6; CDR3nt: TGTGCCAGTAGTATAGATTCGGGACAGCTTCCTTCACCCCTCCACTTT; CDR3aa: CASSIDSGQLPSPLHF
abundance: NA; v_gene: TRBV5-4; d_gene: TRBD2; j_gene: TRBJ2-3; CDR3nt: TGTGCCAGCAGCTTGGGCGGGGGGGCCTCAACAGATACGCAGTATTTT; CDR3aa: CASSLGGGASTDTQYF
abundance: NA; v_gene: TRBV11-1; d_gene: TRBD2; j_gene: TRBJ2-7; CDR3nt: TGTGCCAGCAGCTCTAGCGGGGGGGGATACGAGCAGTACTTC; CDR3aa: CASSSSGGGYEQYF
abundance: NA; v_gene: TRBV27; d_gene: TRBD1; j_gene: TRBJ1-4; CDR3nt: TGTGCCAGCAGTTTAGGGACAGGGCGGGCTGAAAAACTGTTTTTT; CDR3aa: CASSLGTGRAEKLFF
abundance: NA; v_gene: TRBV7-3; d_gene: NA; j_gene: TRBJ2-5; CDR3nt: TGTGCCAGCAGCTTAGCTCCAGGGCCGGAGACCCAGTACTTC; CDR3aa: CASSLAPGPETQYF
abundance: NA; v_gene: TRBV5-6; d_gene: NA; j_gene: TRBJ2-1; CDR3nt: TGTGCCAGCAGCTTGCTACAGGGCCCGGTTCAGTTCTTC; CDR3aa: CASSLLQGPVQFF
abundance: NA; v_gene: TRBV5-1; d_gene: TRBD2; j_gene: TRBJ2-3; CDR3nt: TGCGCCAGCAGCTCGGGACTAGCATCGACAGATACGCAGTATTTT; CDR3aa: CASSSGLASTDTQYF
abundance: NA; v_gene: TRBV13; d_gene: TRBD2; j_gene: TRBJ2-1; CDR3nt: TGTGCCAGCAGCTTCCAGCGGGGGGGCTCCTACAATGAGCAGTTCTTC; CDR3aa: CASSFQRGGSYNEQFF
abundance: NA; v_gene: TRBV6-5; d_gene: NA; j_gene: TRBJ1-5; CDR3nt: TGTGCCAGCACCCCGGGGGGGATTGGCAATCAGCCCCAGCATTTT; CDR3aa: CASTPGGIGNQPQHF
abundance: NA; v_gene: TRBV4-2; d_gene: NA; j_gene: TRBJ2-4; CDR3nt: TGTGCCAGCAGCCAAACCTCAGGGGCCCGGAACATTCAGTACTTC; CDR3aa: CASSQTSGARNIQYF
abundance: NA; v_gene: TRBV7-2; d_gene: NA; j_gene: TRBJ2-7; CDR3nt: TGTGCCAGCAGCCCTGCCGGGACTTCCTACGAGCAGTACTTC; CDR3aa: CASSPAGTSYEQYF